The 26 T cell receptor beta chains reported below all come from one sample, sequenced in a study of blood T cells in healthy people across ages (dated by TCRdb to between 2014 and 2017). Libraries were prepared through 5' RACE. The instrument given in TCRdb is Illumina HiSeq 2500. A second roughly 6 to 12 cycle PCR used a sample-barcoded 5' primer and a J-beta primer mix. The public sequencing data were trimmed at Q25 with fastp and processed into clonotypes with MiXCR by TCRdb, which kept only in-frame beta chains. Each CDR3 protein gets just one entry, which takes the most common genes and DNA from the rows behind it. The sample records 650,000 or so distinct CDR3 sequences, 45% to 60% of which are singletons. The ten largest account for roughly 13% of the sample. Sequencing input: blood. These TCRs come from a woman of 80 years or more in good health.

This clonotype has ten or more counts. This chain uses TRBV14 with TRBJ2-3; 7 bases line up with TRBD2. The germline V gene has CDR1 SGHDN and CDR2 FVKESK. The ends lost 1 base at V and 0 bases at J; junction bases unmatched: 4. The CDR3 consists of 16 residues. CDR3 in amino acids: CASSQVAGVSTDTQYF. The DNA for the CDR3 is TGTGCCAGCAGCCAAGTAGCGGGCGTAAGCACAGATACGCAGTATTTT.

This clonotype was seen many times. J is TRBJ2-5 and V is TRBV7-2; D is unclear. Trimming pared 5 bases from V and 3 bases from J, leaving 10 bases between. Germline V gene sequence: CDR1 SGHTA, CDR2 FQGNSA. The CDR3 is 13 residues long. CDR3 protein: CASSAGLKETQYF. The CDR3 DNA follows: TGTGCCAGCAGCGCAGGCTTAAAAGAGACCCAGTACTTC.

As regards this clonotype: One junction end disagrees with the germline gene, perhaps due to a read error. CDR3 residues: CAGSLGLSGNNEQFF. CDR3 DNA sequence: TGTGCCGGCAGCTTAGGTCTTAGCGGAAACAATGAGCAGTTCTTC. The chain recombines TRBV7-8 with TRBJ2-1, with D perhaps matching TRBD2 (6 bases). The CDR3 spans 15 residues. The germline gives CDR1 SGHVS, CDR2 FQNEAQ. Filled out from reference TRBV7-8 and TRBJ2-1, the complete variable domain reads GAGVSQSPRYKVAKRGQDVALRCDPISGHVSLFWYQQALGQGPEFLTYFQNEAQLDKSGLPSDRFFAERPEGSVSTLKIQRTQQEDSAVYLCAGSLGLSGNNEQFFGPGTRLTVL.

The genes are TRBV2 and TRBJ1-1, with TRBD1 matching 7 bases. The ends lost 8 bases at V and 1 base at J; junction bases unmatched: 4. The germline CDR1 and CDR2 sequences are SNHLY and FYNNEI. The CDR3 covers 13 residues. CDR3 sequence (DNA): TGTGCCAGCGTTAACAGGGGGAACACTGAAGCTTTCTTT. Translated: CASVNRGNTEAFF.

The chain is built from TRBV6-2 or TRBV6-3 and TRBJ2-3; tentative D call: TRBD1 (6 bases). CDR1 and CDR2 (germline): MNHEY, SVGEGT. CDR3 length: 14 residues. Trimming cost V 6 bases and J 2 bases, with 12 bases left between them. In DNA, the CDR3 is TGTGCCAGCAGCATACAGGGAAACACAGATACGCAGTATTTT. As protein: CASSIQGNTDTQYF.

This clonotype was picked up one time. The gene calls are TRBV10-3 and TRBJ2-7, with D uncertain. The germline CDR1 and CDR2 sequences are ENHRY and SYGVKD. There are 13 residues in the CDR3. The germline V and J ends were trimmed by 6 bases and 6 bases, with 15 bases remaining between them. CDR3 protein: CAIRSGVLSEQYF. CDR3 sequence (DNA): TGTGCCATCAGGAGTGGAGTACTTAGCGAGCAGTACTTC.

The V call is TRBV28, the J call TRBJ2-4, with D perhaps matching TRBD1 (6 bases). The germline V gene has CDR1 MDHEN and CDR2 SYDVKM. This CDR3 region has 14 residues. The V and J ends lost 5 bases and 2 bases respectively, with 10 bases between them. CDR3 region: CASSETGTKNIQYF. CDR3 in DNA: TGTGCCAGCAGTGAAACAGGGACCAAAAACATTCAGTACTTC. The whole variable domain, filled in from reference TRBV28 and TRBJ2-4, reads DVKVTQSSRYLVKRTGEKVFLECVQDMDHENMFWYRQDPGLGLRLIYFSYDVKMKEKGDIPEGYSVSREKKERFSLILESASTNQTSMYLCASSETGTKNIQYFGAGTRLSVL.

The genes are TRBV5-4 and TRBJ2-5; D unclear. Between the trimmed V and J ends, which lost 1 base and 0 bases, there was a span of 7 bases. This CDR3 comprises 14 residues. CDR1 and CDR2 (germline): SGHNT, YYREEE (reference sequence). In DNA form, the CDR3 reads TGTGCCAGCAGCTTGACAGAGTACCAAGAGACCCAGTACTTC. Translating it yields CASSLTEYQETQYF.

Comment on this clonotype: This is likely a read error, given that the CDR3 carries no conserved phenylalanine or tryptophan at its end. This rearrangement joins TRBV28 to TRBJ2-7, with D possibly called TRBD1 or TRBD2 (7 bases each). Germline values: CDR1 MDHEN, CDR2 SYDVKM. The ends were cut back, 8 bases at V and 3 bases at J, with 17 bases in the middle. The CDR3 has 14 residues. The CDR3 sequence is CASGPTGRGYEQYL. CDR3 nucleotides: TGTGCCAGCGGGCCGACAGGGAGGGGCTACGAGCAGTACCTC.

The chain is built from TRBV24-1 and TRBJ1-2; TRBD1 aligns across 7 bases. The CDR3 spans 14 residues. V shed 4 bases, J shed 8 bases, and the junction held 9 bases outside the gene matches. Germline V lookup: CDR1 KGHDR, CDR2 SFDVKD. The CDR3 bases are TGTGCCACCAGTGACCCCGACAGGGACAAAGGCTACACCTTC. Amino acid sequence: CATSDPDRDKGYTF.

This clonotype was counted once. At one end the junction does not follow the germline gene, possibly because of a read error. This rearrangement joins TRBV7-9 to TRBJ2-7; 7 nucleotides agree with TRBD2. Germline CDR1 is SEHNR and CDR2 is FQNEAQ (reference sequence). CDR3 length: 12 amino acids. CDR3: CASSLADDEQYF. The CDR3 DNA reads as TGTGCCAGCAGCCTAGCGGACGACGAGCAGTACTTC.

This clonotype came up a few times. This rearrangement joins TRBV27 to TRBJ1-4; 9 nucleotides align to TRBD1. With V trimmed by 4 bases and J by 10 bases, 7 bases remained unmatched. The CDR3 sequence is 14 residues long. From germline, CDR1 is MNHEY and CDR2 SMNVEV (reference sequence). This CDR3 is CASSSSGTGSKLFF. The CDR3 DNA reads as TGTGCCAGCAGTTCCTCCGGGACAGGGTCAAAACTGTTTTTT.

The chain joins TRBV27 to TRBJ2-5; 8 positions agree with TRBD2. Trimming at V came to 3 bases and at J to 12 bases, leaving 9 bases not matched to a gene. CDR1 is MNHEY and CDR2 is SMNVEV in the germline V gene (reference sequence). CDR3 length equals 13 residues. The CDR3 region is CASSFQPGLEKYF. For the CDR3, the DNA is TGTGCCAGCAGTTTTCAACCGGGACTAGAAAAGTACTTC.

This clonotype was detected many times. The chain is built from TRBV5-5 and TRBJ2-1; D perhaps matches TRBD2 (6 bases). Trimming pared 2 bases from V and 7 bases from J, leaving 16 bases between. There are 15 residues in the CDR3. Germline CDR1 and CDR2: SGHKS and YYEKEE (reference sequence). CDR3 in amino acids: CASSLMGGNRNEQFF. DNA for the CDR3: TGTGCCAGCAGCTTAATGGGGGGAAATAGAAATGAGCAGTTCTTC. The full variable domain, completed using reference TRBV5-5 and TRBJ2-1, is DAGVTQSPTHLIKTRGQQVTLRCSPISGHKSVSWYQQVLGQGPQFIFQYYEKEERGRGNFPDRFSARQFPNYSSELNVNALLLGDSALYLCASSLMGGNRNEQFFGPGTRLTVL.

This clonotype has a handful of counts. This chain links TRBV3-1 with TRBJ2-1; TRBD2 aligns across 14 bases. Germline V gene data show CDR1 as LGHDT and CDR2 as YNNKEL (reference sequence). V dropped 2 bases and J dropped 13; count of bases not matched to a gene: 4. The CDR3 length is 14 residues. DNA of the CDR3: TGTGCCAGCAGCCAACAGGGGACTAGCGGGAGTCAGTTCTTC. This sequence encodes CASSQQGTSGSQFF.

This clonotype was observed at least ten times. The chain carries TRBV27 and TRBJ2-7; the D call may be TRBD1 or TRBD2 (6 bases each). The CDR3 has 15 amino acids. The germline gives CDR1 MNHEY, CDR2 SMNVEV (reference sequence). Trimming pared 3 bases from V and 1 base from J, leaving 13 bases between. The CDR3 sequence: CASSFGGVGSYEQYF. The CDR3 DNA is TGTGCCAGCAGTTTCGGGGGCGTGGGGTCCTACGAGCAGTACTTC.

This clonotype is a singleton in its sample. Being one base from a much bigger clone, this may be a read error. This chain uses TRBV28 with TRBJ2-7; 9 positions agree with TRBD1. J was trimmed by 3 bases and V by 6 bases; bases with no gene match: 15. Germline lookup yields CDR1 MDHEN and CDR2 SYDVKM. CDR3 length: 17 amino acids. The CDR3 here is CASRTGTGSILGYEQYF. In DNA, the CDR3 is TGTGCCAGCAGGACCGGGACAGGGAGTATTCTGGGCTACGAGCAGTACTTC.

Concerning this clonotype itself: With a much larger clone just one base away, this may be a read error. V is TRBV24-1 and J is TRBJ2-1; 8 nucleotides match TRBD2. Losses at the gene ends were 6 bases for V and 9 bases for J; bases not matched to a gene: 12. The CDR3 is 15 residues long. The germline V gene encodes CDR1 KGHDR and CDR2 SFDVKD. The CDR3 DNA sequence: TGTGCCACCAGTCCCTTAGCGGGAAGCCAGAGTGAGCAGTTCTTC. As protein: CATSPLAGSQSEQFF.

V usage is TRBV15 and J usage is TRBJ2-5; TRBD1 is a possible D gene (6 bases). This CDR3 contains 13 residues. V was shortened by 1 base and J by 3 bases, with 6 bases between the two germline ends. Germline CDR1 LNHNV, CDR2 YYDKDF (reference sequence). The CDR3: CATSRGTEETQYF. DNA for the CDR3: TGTGCCACCAGCAGAGGGACAGAAGAGACCCAGTACTTC.

In its sample, this clonotype was seen many times. A read error may produce the germline difference seen at one junction end. The chain uses TRBV4-2 and TRBJ2-7; D not certain. There are 14 residues in the CDR3. The germline CDR1 and CDR2 sequences are LGHNA and YNFKEQ. CDR3 nucleotide sequence: TGTGCCAGCAGCCAAATAGCCATGTCCTATGAGCAGTACTTC. Translating it yields CASSQIAMSYEQYF.

The chain links TRBV7-9 to TRBJ1-5; maybe TRBD1 (5 bases). V gave up 5 bases and J gave up 6 bases, with 14 bases separating them. The V gene's germline CDR1 is SEHNR and CDR2 FQNEAQ (reference sequence). The CDR3 has 14 amino acids. CDR3: CASSDGATGQPQHF. DNA for the CDR3: TGTGCCAGCAGCGATGGGGCTACGGGTCAGCCCCAGCATTTT.

The chain links TRBV4-3 to TRBJ2-1, with D possibly TRBD1 on 5 matching bases. CDR1 and CDR2 from the germline V gene are LGHNA and YSLEER. The CDR3 is 16 amino acids. V was clipped by 0 bases and J by 7 bases, with 16 bases between them. The CDR3 sequence is CASSQEITGPGNEQFF. CDR3 nucleotide sequence: TGCGCCAGCAGCCAAGAGATCACAGGACCTGGGAATGAGCAGTTCTTC.

A note on this clonotype: A read error is possible here, since a much larger clone lies one base away. The CDR3 is CASSWPGQNYDYTF. Here the CDR3 DNA reads TGTGCCAGCAGCTGGCCGGGACAGAACTATGACTACACCTTC. This sequence joins TRBV7-2 and TRBJ1-2, with 7 bases matching TRBD1. CDR1 is SGHTA, CDR2 FQGNSA, per germline. CDR3 size: 14 residues.

A few counts support this clonotype. The chain recombines TRBV11-2 with TRBJ2-1; D not resolved. Germline V gives CDR1 SGHAT, CDR2 FQNNGV. The CDR3 spans 12 residues. V was clipped by 1 base and J by 9 bases, with 7 bases between them. Here the CDR3 DNA reads TGTGCCAGCAGCTTAGCACAGTTTGAGCAGTTCTTC. Protein sequence: CASSLAQFEQFF.

This chain links TRBV29-1 with TRBJ2-7; maybe TRBD1 (6 bases). Germline CDR1 and CDR2: SQVTM and ANQGSEA. The CDR3 spans 13 residues. Trimming shortened V by 4 bases and J by 4 bases, and 14 bases separated the two germline ends. This chain's CDR3 is CSVGTAVGYEQYF. In DNA form, the CDR3 reads TGCAGCGTTGGGACAGCCGTTGGGTACGAGCAGTACTTC.

Points on this clonotype: A much larger clone lies a single base off, so this may be a read error. The chain has TRBV28 and TRBJ1-2; D is perhaps TRBD1 (5 bases). This CDR3 contains 15 residues. The germline V gene has CDR1 MDHEN and CDR2 SYDVKM. CDR3 coding DNA: TGTGCCAGTGTCAAAGGGACCGGAGTAAACTATAGCTACACCTTC. As protein: CASVKGTGVNYSYTF.